These 24 T cell receptor beta chains came from one sample sequenced in a study of identical twins. TCRdb re-derived calls from the 5' RACE reads in MiXCR, one entry per CDR3 protein. Of under 900,000 distinct CDR3 sequences in the sample, 15% to 20% were seen once. This sample was also put to use in a study of T cells expressing NK-cell markers.

Sample: PBMCs. The receptors come from a woman aged 18-30 years in good health.

The genes are TRBV20-1 and TRBJ2-6; D gene ambiguous. This CDR3 contains 16 residues. Trimming left V 1 base short and J 5 bases short, with 15 bases between. The germline CDR1 and CDR2 sequences are DFQATT and SNEGSKA (reference sequence). CDR3 DNA sequence: TGCAGTGCTAGAGTAGCAGGCCTCCGTTGGGCCAACGTCCTGACTTTC. It codes for CSARVAGLRWANVLTF.

This clonotype has just a few counts. This rearrangement joins TRBV27 to TRBJ2-7, with a tentative D call TRBD2 (5 bases). The CDR3 is 15 residues long. The germline CDR1 and CDR2 sequences are MNHEY and SMNVEV (reference sequence). Between the trimmed V and J ends, which lost 2 bases and 4 bases, there was a span of 15 bases. CDR3 in amino acids: CASSLKGPGGYEQYF. The DNA for the CDR3 is TGTGCCAGCAGTTTAAAAGGGCCAGGAGGATACGAGCAGTACTTC.

This clonotype occurred a few times. J is TRBJ2-1 and V is TRBV29-1, with D unresolved. The CDR3 length is 11 residues. Trimming took off 4 bases at V and 8 bases at J, with 9 bases between the two ends. In germline, CDR1 is SQVTM, CDR2 ANQGSEA. CDR3 sequence reads: CSVGAWDEQFF. In nucleotides, the CDR3 is TGCAGCGTTGGGGCCTGGGATGAGCAGTTCTTC.

The sample holds a few counts of this clonotype. The CDR3: CSVVRGPAYEQYF. CDR3 bases: TGCAGCGTTGTTCGGGGCCCAGCTTACGAGCAGTACTTC. This chain joins TRBV29-1 and TRBJ2-7; D could derive from TRBD1 or TRBD2 (5 bases each). The CDR3 loop spans 13 amino acids. Trimming left V 4 bases short and J 4 bases short, with 14 bases between. Germline lookup yields CDR1 SQVTM and CDR2 ANQGSEA.

The V gene is TRBV6-1, the J gene TRBJ1-1; unclear D gene. Germline V CDR1 and CDR2: MNHNS, SASEGT. CDR3 length: 15 amino acids. Deletions cut 7 bases from V and 0 bases from J, with 15 bases between. This CDR3 is CASTPKAVMNTEAFF. The CDR3 nucleotides read TGTGCCAGCACGCCTAAGGCGGTCATGAACACTGAAGCTTTCTTT.

This clonotype turned up a few times. The chain employs TRBV6-5 and TRBJ2-1; 8 nucleotides agree with TRBD2. CDR3 length: 14 residues. CDR1 MNHEY and CDR2 SVGAGI come from the germline V gene. J gave up 9 bases and V 2 bases, and 6 bases lay outside the gene matches. CDR3 DNA: TGTGCCAGCAGTTACCAGACTAGCGTCGGTGAGCAGTTCTTC. Its translation is CASSYQTSVGEQFF.

A few counts support this clonotype. CDR3 in DNA: TGTGCCAGCAGCACGCGCCGGGACAGCTATGGCTACACCTTC. It codes for CASSTRRDSYGYTF. The rearrangement links TRBV11-2 to TRBJ1-2, with TRBD1 identical over 7 bases. Germline V lookup: CDR1 SGHAT, CDR2 FQNNGV. V shed 5 bases, J shed 4 bases, and the junction held 7 bases outside the gene matches. The CDR3 is 14 residues long.

The chain employs TRBV20-1 and TRBJ2-1, with D tentatively TRBD1 (5 bases). The CDR3 runs to 15 residues. Germline V gene data show CDR1 as DFQATT and CDR2 as SNEGSKA (reference sequence). Trimming stripped 6 bases from V and 0 bases from J, with 15 bases between. The CDR3 sequence is CSAPGRVSSYNEQFF. The CDR3 DNA is TGCAGTGCCCCCGGCAGGGTGAGCTCCTACAATGAGCAGTTCTTC.

The chain employs TRBV19 and TRBJ1-2; D not certain. The CDR3 runs to 11 residues. V was clipped by 6 bases and J by 8 bases, with 10 bases between them. Germline V CDR1 and CDR2: LNHDA, SQIVND (reference sequence). This CDR3 is CASRTVGGYTF. The CDR3 nucleotides are TGTGCCAGTAGGACGGTGGGGGGCTACACCTTC.

This chain uses TRBV20-1 with TRBJ1-5; D ambiguous. Trimming took 6 bases from V and 7 from J, leaving 19 bases between them. The germline V gene has CDR1 DFQATT and CDR2 SNEGSKA (reference sequence). This CDR3 region has 14 residues. The chain's CDR3 is CSALDPTRHQPQHF. DNA for the CDR3: TGCAGTGCCCTTGACCCCACCCGCCACCAGCCCCAGCATTTT.

In this sample, this clonotype turned up a few times. The chain couples TRBV7-8 to TRBJ2-5; D remains ambiguous. Germline-derived CDR1 and CDR2 are SGHVS and FQNEAQ. The CDR3 is 13 residues long. V was cut by 5 bases and J by 5 bases, with 12 bases left in between. The CDR3 protein is CASSRYPPETQYF. Here the CDR3 DNA reads TGTGCCAGCAGCCGTTATCCTCCCGAGACCCAGTACTTC.

Only a few counts were recorded for this clonotype. The chain is built from TRBV27 and TRBJ2-7, with D hard to call. The CDR3 has 15 amino acids. The V end lost 3 bases, the J end lost 5 bases, and 17 bases lay between the germline ends. Per the germline V gene, CDR1 is MNHEY and CDR2 is SMNVEV (reference sequence). The chain's CDR3 is CASSFLDGTKDEQYF. The CDR3 DNA reads TGTGCCAGCAGTTTCCTTGATGGAACGAAGGACGAGCAGTACTTC.

CDR3 amino acids: CAPRGARRKETQYF. In DNA form, the CDR3 reads TGTGCCCCCCGGGGGGCGCGTAGGAAAGAGACCCAGTACTTC. This rearrangement joins TRBV12-3 or TRBV12-4 to TRBJ2-5, with a tentative D call TRBD2 (7 bases). The V and J ends lost 11 bases and 3 bases respectively, with 19 bases between them. This CDR3 has 14 residues.

The rearrangement links TRBV6-2 or TRBV6-3 to TRBJ2-7; TRBD2 agrees at 10 bases. The trim removed 10 bases at V and 5 bases at J, leaving 11 bases unmatched. Germline V lookup: CDR1 MNHEY, CDR2 SVGEGT. CDR3 size: 14 residues. In DNA form, the CDR3 reads TGTGCCATCACCGCTAGCGGGAGACTCAACGAGCAGTACTTC. Translated: CAITASGRLNEQYF.

A few counts support this clonotype. The genes are TRBV5-1 and TRBJ1-5; TRBD1 aligns across 12 bases. This CDR3 spans 17 amino acids. Looked up from germline, CDR1 is SGHRS and CDR2 is YFSETQ. V was clipped by 0 bases and J by 3 bases; unmatched bases: 4. The CDR3, as DNA: TGCGCCAGCAGCTTGGGCGGGACAGGGGGCACCAATCAGCCCCAGCATTTT. Translation gives CASSLGGTGGTNQPQHF.

V gene TRBV12-3 or TRBV12-4 combines with J gene TRBJ2-7; no clear D gene. Trimming stripped 5 bases from V and 3 bases from J, with 8 bases between. The CDR3 is 12 amino acids. The CDR3 DNA sequence: TGTGCCAGCAGTGTCGTTAGCTACGAGCAGTACTTC. It is translated as CASSVVSYEQYF.

This clonotype was counted only a few times. V gene TRBV13 combines with J gene TRBJ2-7; D unresolved. The V end was cut by 8 bases, the J end by 1 base, with 12 bases between. The V gene's germline CDR1 is PRHDT and CDR2 FYEKMQ (reference sequence). The CDR3 contains 13 residues. Here the CDR3 reads CASEGRFSYEQYF. The CDR3 coding sequence is TGTGCCAGCGAAGGGCGGTTTTCCTACGAGCAGTACTTC.

A few counts support this clonotype. The chain links TRBV7-6 to TRBJ2-5; TRBD2 matches 9 bases. Per germline, CDR1 SGHVS and CDR2 FNYEAQ. This CDR3 comprises 13 residues. The ends lost 8 bases at V and 2 bases at J; junction bases unmatched: 3. This chain's CDR3 is CASRGGAQETQYF. For the CDR3, the DNA is TGTGCCAGCCGCGGGGGGGCACAAGAGACCCAGTACTTC.

This clonotype came up a few times. The rearrangement joins TRBV29-1 to TRBJ2-3; D gene uncertain. Trimming left V 6 bases short and J 0 bases short, with 13 bases between. This CDR3 has 14 residues. Germline-derived CDR1 and CDR2 are SQVTM and ANQGSEA. The CDR3 loop is CSVSVKASTDTQYF. CDR3 sequence (DNA): TGCAGCGTGAGTGTAAAGGCTAGCACAGATACGCAGTATTTT.

This clonotype appeared a few times. The gene calls are TRBV14 and TRBJ2-7, with D possibly TRBD1 on 7 matching bases. Germline V gene sequence: CDR1 SGHDN, CDR2 FVKESK. CDR3 length: 14 amino acids. Between the trimmed V and J ends, which lost 3 bases and 5 bases, there was a span of 14 bases. The CDR3 DNA is TGTGCCAGCAGCCACCTGGGACAGCGGGACGAGCAGTACTTC. This translates into CASSHLGQRDEQYF.

The CDR3 is CSALQGAMNTEAFF. The CDR3 coding sequence is TGCAGTGCTTTACAGGGGGCTATGAACACTGAAGCTTTCTTT. This chain joins TRBV20-1 and TRBJ1-1; 9 bases are shared with TRBD1. The V gene end was trimmed by 5 bases and the J gene end by 0 bases; junction bases not matched to a gene: 4. This CDR3 region has 14 residues. CDR1 is DFQATT and CDR2 is SNEGSKA in the germline V gene (reference sequence).

This clonotype occurred many times. J is TRBJ2-1 and V is TRBV12-3 or TRBV12-4; no firm D call. This CDR3 region has 12 residues. V lost 6 bases and J 12 bases, leaving 15 bases between the germline ends. CDR3 sequence: CASSLNIWGQFF. DNA of the CDR3: TGTGCCAGCAGCCTTAATATATGGGGGCAGTTCTTC.

This clonotype was seen more than once but under ten times. The J gene is TRBJ1-1, the V gene TRBV27; D not certain. The CDR3 covers 13 residues. The germline CDR1 and CDR2 sequences are MNHEY and SMNVEV (reference sequence). Trimming shortened V by 4 bases and J by 4 bases, and 10 bases separated the two germline ends. The CDR3 DNA is TGTGCCAGCAGTTCGGTTGTGAGCACTGAAGCTTTCTTT. Its translation: CASSSVVSTEAFF.

A remark on this clonotype: The junction departs from germline at one end; a sequencing error may be responsible. The chain combines TRBV29-1 with TRBJ1-4; TRBD1 is a possible D gene (5 bases). The CDR3 is 14 residues long. Germline V gene data show CDR1 as SQVTM and CDR2 as ANQGSEA. The CDR3 DNA reads TGCAGCGTCGGAGGAGGGGAGTTACATGAAAATCTGTTTTTT. Amino acid sequence: CSVGGGELHENLFF.